This T cell receptor (beta chain) derives from a study of OX40 agonist ivuxolimab in advanced cancers. Study conclusions and caveats: On average, CD8+ T cells showed a greater number of expanded clones than CD4+.

Turning to this clone: Its target is not known.

Profiling relied on immunoSEQ multiplex PCR, and the TCRdb table lists in-frame clones only, not all of them. This repertoire shows 65,000 to 80,000 clones, about four fifths found once; its top ten account for approximately 6.3%. Per the germline V gene, CDR1 is SGHTA and CDR2 is FQGNSA. CDR3 length: 14 residues. J lost 5 bases, V lost 1 base, and 1 base had no gene match. Sequenced here: CD4+ or CD8+ T cells sorted from blood, sampled in a trial of the OX40 agonist ivuxolimab. The chain combines TRBV7-2 with TRBJ2-2; 7 bases line up with TRBD1. The TCR originated in an adult with an advanced solid tumor such as melanoma, head and neck, liver or kidney cancer. The CDR3 is CASSLEQGTGELFF. The DNA for the CDR3 is TGTGCCAGCAGCTTAGAACAGGGGACCGGGGAGCTGTTTTTT.